The 19 T cell receptor beta chains below were found in one sample sequenced in a study of T cells in Graves' hyperthyroidism and ophthalmopathy. TCR beta CDR3 region amplification was performed from RNA transcripts. HTBI primers drove first-round RT-PCR of the TCR CDR3. Via MiXCR, TCRdb re-called the multiplex PCR reads, giving one row per CDR3 protein. This repertoire shows about 540,000 distinct CDR3 sequences, 40% to 55% found once; its top ten account for around 7.7%. The specimen was peripheral blood or thyroid tissue (not recorded which). The receptors originated from a woman under 30 with Graves' hyperthyroidism.

The chain links TRBV15 to TRBJ1-4, with D hard to call. The CDR3 has 15 amino acids. V was pared by 2 bases and J by 3 bases, with 10 bases between. Germline V gene data show CDR1 as LNHNV and CDR2 as YYDKDF (reference sequence). The chain's CDR3 is CATSRYTGANEKLFF. The CDR3 DNA is TGTGCCACCAGCAGATACACTGGTGCTAATGAAAAACTGTTTTTT.

This clonotype has just a few counts. This chain connects TRBV27 to TRBJ1-2; possible D gene TRBD1, 6 bases. Germline values: CDR1 MNHEY, CDR2 SMNVEV (reference sequence). This CDR3 is built from 11 residues. The V and J ends lost 7 bases and 8 bases respectively, with 11 bases between them. CDR3 bases: TGTGCCAGCACTGGGGGGCGAGGCTACACCTTC. This gives the protein CASTGGRGYTF.

The chain employs TRBV7-6 and TRBJ2-7; the match to TRBD1 covers 9 bases. J gave up 3 bases and V 6 bases, and 9 bases lay outside the gene matches. The CDR3 has 15 residues. Germline V CDR1 and CDR2: SGHVS, FNYEAQ. The CDR3 DNA follows: TGTGCCAGCAGTCCCCGGGACAGGGCTAACTACGAGCAGTACTTC. Translating gives CASSPRDRANYEQYF.

The chain is built from TRBV15 and TRBJ2-6; D call uncertain. Trimming left V 3 bases short and J 3 bases short, with 9 bases between. Germline V gene sequence: CDR1 LNHNV, CDR2 YYDKDF (reference sequence). This CDR3 region has 15 residues. The CDR3 DNA reads as TGTGCCACCAGCAGCGCCGCATTTGGGGCCAACGTCCTGACTTTC. Protein: CATSSAAFGANVLTF.

This clonotype was counted many times. The V call is TRBV12-3 or TRBV12-4, the J call TRBJ1-1; D unclear. This CDR3 has 14 residues. The V gene lost 4 bases and the J gene lost 0 bases, with 9 bases spanning the gap. CDR3 coding DNA: TGTGCCAGCAGTTATTCCCAAATGAACACTGAAGCTTTCTTT. Residues: CASSYSQMNTEAFF.

This clonotype came up many times. The chain carries TRBV24-1 and TRBJ1-5; D is unclear. Trimming removed 9 bases from V and 4 bases from J, with 9 bases in between. The CDR3 sequence is 12 residues long. Germline CDR1 reads KGHDR; CDR2 reads SFDVKD. This CDR3 reads CATAIGNQPQHF. The CDR3, as DNA: TGTGCCACCGCAATAGGGAATCAGCCCCAGCATTTT.

The rearrangement links TRBV20-1 to TRBJ1-2; no definite D call. Trimming removed 1 base at V and 8 bases at J, with 17 bases between. CDR3 length: 14 residues. Germline lookup yields CDR1 DFQATT and CDR2 SNEGSKA (reference sequence). DNA for the CDR3: TGCAGTGCTAGAGGGCTAGCGGGAAGGTGGGGCTACACCTTC. Translating gives CSARGLAGRWGYTF.

This sequence joins TRBV29-1 and TRBJ2-5, with D perhaps being TRBD1 or TRBD2 (5 bases each). This CDR3 is 13 amino acids long. With 4 bases removed from V and 5 bases from J, the gap between germline ends came to 14 bases. CDR1 and CDR2 from the germline V gene are SQVTM and ANQGSEA. CDR3 amino acids: CSVGRGPGETQYF. Here the CDR3 DNA reads TGCAGCGTTGGTCGGGGCCCGGGGGAGACCCAGTACTTC.

The V call is TRBV5-1, the J call TRBJ2-1, with 11 bases identical to TRBD2. With 2 bases clipped from V and 8 bases from J, the junction kept 6 bases outside the gene matches. This CDR3 comprises 15 residues. Germline CDR1 is SGHRS and CDR2 is YFSETQ. CDR3: CASSFLAGGGDEQFF. The CDR3 DNA is TGCGCCAGCAGCTTCCTAGCGGGAGGTGGAGATGAGCAGTTCTTC. Complete variable domain (other parts from reference TRBV5-1 and TRBJ2-1): KAGVTQTPRYLIKTRGQQVTLSCSPISGHRSVSWYQQTPGQGLQFLFEYFSETQRNKGNFPGRFSGRQFSNSRSEMNVSTLELGDSALYLCASSFLAGGGDEQFFGPGTRLTVL.

This clonotype was seen many times. This rearrangement joins TRBV9 to TRBJ1-4; TRBD1 is a possible D gene (6 bases). The CDR3 is made up of 16 amino acids. CDR1 and CDR2 (germline): SGDLS, YYNGEE. The V end was cut by 2 bases, the J end by 0 bases, with 11 bases between. In DNA form, the CDR3 reads TGTGCCAGCAGCGTGAACTCAGGGGCAACTAATGAAAAACTGTTTTTT. Translated: CASSVNSGATNEKLFF. Complete variable domain (other parts from reference TRBV9 and TRBJ1-4): DSGVTQTPKHLITATGQRVTLRCSPRSGDLSVYWYQQSLDQGLQFLIQYYNGEERAKGNILERFSAQQFPDLHSELNLSSLELGDSALYFCASSVNSGATNEKLFFGSGTQLSVL.

This clonotype has only a few counts. The rearrangement uses TRBV7-2 and TRBJ2-3; 7 nucleotides align to TRBD2. CDR3 size: 15 residues. V gave up 5 bases and J gave up 5 bases; unmatched junction bases: 10. The germline V gene has CDR1 SGHTA and CDR2 FQGNSA. CDR3 region: CASSPGLVGGDTQYF. DNA for the CDR3: TGTGCCAGCAGCCCAGGACTAGTCGGGGGAGATACGCAGTATTTT.

In regard to this clonotype: The CDR3 does not end in the conserved phenylalanine or tryptophan, so this is likely a read error. It is unclear where the CDR3 begins or ends on the DNA, so no DNA is shown, and the CDR3 is as TCRdb lists it. V and J are TRBV7-9 and TRBJ2-6. Germline values: CDR1 SEHNR, CDR2 FQNEAQ (reference sequence). From its first to its last residue, the CDR3 has 9 amino acids. The CDR3 sequence is CASSPSTTS.

This clonotype was found many times. The rearrangement joins TRBV11-2 to TRBJ2-2; D gene uncertain. CDR1 and CDR2 from the germline V gene are SGHAT and FQNNGV. The V end was cut by 2 bases, the J end by 3 bases, with 10 bases between. CDR3 length: 15 amino acids. CDR3 loop: CASSLTGRYTGELFF. CDR3 coding DNA: TGTGCCAGCAGCTTAACTGGGCGGTACACCGGGGAGCTGTTTTTT.

The chain recombines TRBV10-3 with TRBJ1-2; TRBD1 aligns across 8 bases. V lost 2 bases to trimming and J lost 8 bases; unmatched junction nucleotides: 7. Per the germline V gene, CDR1 is ENHRY and CDR2 is SYGVKD. The CDR3 length is 14 residues. Written as DNA, the CDR3 is TGTGCCATCAGTGAGACAGGGGGGCTCGGGGGCTACACCTTC. Translating gives CAISETGGLGGYTF.

With respect to this clonotype: A read error may account for a junction end that differs from germline. V usage is TRBV18 and J usage is TRBJ2-7; 9 positions agree with TRBD1. Looked up from germline, CDR1 is KGHSH and CDR2 is LQKENI. The length of the CDR3 is 15 residues. The CDR3 region is CASSDNRGPSYERNF. Written as DNA, the CDR3 is TGTGCCAGCTCGGATAACAGGGGGCCGTCCTACGAGCGGAACTTC.

As to this clonotype: Here the CDR3 omits its conserved ending phenylalanine or tryptophan, so a read error is the likely source. The DNA is left out, because the CDR3 cannot be placed on it with certainty; the CDR3 is given as TCRdb lists it. The V and J genes are TRBV29-1 and TRBJ2-5; no DNA check was done on the table's D call, TRBD2. Germline assignment: CDR1 SQVTM and CDR2 ANQGSEA. The CDR3 totals 9 residues, both ends included. The CDR3 sequence: CSVGGDSNT.

This clonotype was picked up many times. The chain employs TRBV20-1 and TRBJ1-4; D gene ambiguous. The CDR3 consists of 13 residues. Germline assignment: CDR1 DFQATT and CDR2 SNEGSKA (reference sequence). Trimming pared 2 bases from V and 8 bases from J, leaving 12 bases between. The CDR3 is CSARLRPWEKLFF. The CDR3 DNA sequence: TGCAGTGCTAGACTCCGGCCTTGGGAAAAACTGTTTTTT.

This clonotype has ten or more counts. This chain links TRBV29-1 with TRBJ2-2; maybe TRBD2 (6 bases). From germline, CDR1 is SQVTM and CDR2 ANQGSEA. The V end lost 6 bases, the J end lost 0 bases, and 11 bases lay between the germline ends. This CDR3 contains 14 residues. The CDR3 spells CSVSPGANTGELFF. CDR3 in DNA: TGCAGCGTATCACCGGGGGCGAACACCGGGGAGCTGTTTTTT.

The chain joins TRBV29-1 to TRBJ2-7, with D maybe TRBD1 (6 bases). Germline V CDR1 and CDR2: SQVTM, ANQGSEA. Trimming shortened V by 4 bases and J by 3 bases, and 16 bases separated the two germline ends. The CDR3 contains 14 residues. The CDR3 DNA is TGCAGCGTTGCAGTATCTGGGGGCTTCTACGAGCAGTACTTC. It yields the protein CSVAVSGGFYEQYF.